This entry describes one TCR beta chain. V lost 8 bases and J lost 5; bases outside the gene matches: 10. CDR3 size: 16 residues. Germline loops: CDR1 LNHDA, CDR2 SQIVND (reference sequence). The data originate from a study of blood T cell repertoires in COVID-19. In the study overall: Acute and convalescent COVID-19 specimens originated in the United States, Italy and Spain. PBMCs, B-cell-depleted T cells, or T cells provided the cDNA or gDNA that made up the material.

As originally analysed: For nucleated cells, counts were estimated from reference gene primer amplification. TCRdb keeps only in-frame clones here, not all; method: immunoSEQ multiplex PCR. That table gives V, J and clone size, and the DNA gave D and trimming. The data show over 250,000 clones, over 75% seen once. Sequenced: peripheral blood. V and J are TRBV19 and TRBJ2-1, with TRBD2 matching 12 bases. This clonotype was sampled from a human donor in a cohort sampled during active COVID-19. This chain's CDR3 is CASRKGLAGGDNEQFF. For the CDR3, the DNA is TGTGCCAGTCGTAAGGGGCTAGCGGGAGGGGACAATGAGCAGTTCTTC.